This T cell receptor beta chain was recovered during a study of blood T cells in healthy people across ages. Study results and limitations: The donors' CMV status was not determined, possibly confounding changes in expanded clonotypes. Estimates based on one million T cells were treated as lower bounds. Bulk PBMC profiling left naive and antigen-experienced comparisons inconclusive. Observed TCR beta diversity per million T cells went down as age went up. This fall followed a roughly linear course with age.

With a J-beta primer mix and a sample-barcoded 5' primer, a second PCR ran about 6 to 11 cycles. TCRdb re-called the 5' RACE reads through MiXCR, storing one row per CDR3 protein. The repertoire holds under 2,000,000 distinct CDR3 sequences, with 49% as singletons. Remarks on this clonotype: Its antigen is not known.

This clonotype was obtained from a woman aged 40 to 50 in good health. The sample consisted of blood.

CDR3 nucleotide sequence: TGTGCCAGCAGTTACTCGGGTCTCCATGAGCAGTTCTTC. Amino acids: CASSYSGLHEQFF. The chain uses TRBV6-5 and TRBJ2-1; D not resolved. V was clipped by 0 bases and J by 8 bases, with 8 bases between them. Germline V CDR1 and CDR2: MNHEY, SVGAGI. The CDR3 runs 13 residues.